This entry is about one T cell receptor beta chain. The CDR3 contains 15 residues. Trimming cost V 5 bases and J 6 bases; bases outside gene matches: 7. The germline gives CDR1 SGHRS, CDR2 YFSETQ. Assay: immunoSEQ multiplex PCR; the TCRdb copy retains only in-frame clones and omits some. The sample has tens of thousands of clones, approximately 95% seen once. These data belong to a study of technical replicates of blood from a few donors. The TCR comes from a human donor in good health. The chain is built from TRBV5-1 and TRBJ1-4; TRBD1 aligns across 10 bases. The sequenced material came from T cells isolated from PBMCs. CDR3 bases: TGCGCCAGCAGTGCCCCCGGGACAGGGGATGAAAAACTGTTTTTT. It translates to CASSAPGTGDEKLFF.